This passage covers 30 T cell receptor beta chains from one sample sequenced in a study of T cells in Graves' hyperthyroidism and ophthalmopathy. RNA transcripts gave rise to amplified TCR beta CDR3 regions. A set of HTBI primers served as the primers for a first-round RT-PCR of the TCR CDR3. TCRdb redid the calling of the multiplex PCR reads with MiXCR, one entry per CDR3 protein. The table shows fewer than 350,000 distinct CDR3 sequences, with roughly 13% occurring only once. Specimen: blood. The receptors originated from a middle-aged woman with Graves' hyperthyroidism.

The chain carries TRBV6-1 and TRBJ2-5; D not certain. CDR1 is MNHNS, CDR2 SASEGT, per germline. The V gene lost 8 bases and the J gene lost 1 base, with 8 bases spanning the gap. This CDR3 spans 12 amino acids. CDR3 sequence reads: CASLPAQETQYF. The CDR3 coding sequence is TGTGCCAGCTTGCCAGCCCAAGAGACCCAGTACTTC.

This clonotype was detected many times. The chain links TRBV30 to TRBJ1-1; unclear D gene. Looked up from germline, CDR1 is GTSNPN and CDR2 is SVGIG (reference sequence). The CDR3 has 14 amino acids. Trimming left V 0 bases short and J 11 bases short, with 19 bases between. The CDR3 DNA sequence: TGTGCCTGGAGTGTAGATGGCACACCGATGACGGCTTTCTTT. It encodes CAWSVDGTPMTAFF. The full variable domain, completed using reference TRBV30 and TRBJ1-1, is SQTIHQWPATLVQPVGSPLSLECTVEGTSNPNLYWYRQAAGRGLQLLFYSVGIGQISSEVPQNLSASRPQDRQFILSSKKLLLSDSGFYLCAWSVDGTPMTAFFGQGTRLTVV.

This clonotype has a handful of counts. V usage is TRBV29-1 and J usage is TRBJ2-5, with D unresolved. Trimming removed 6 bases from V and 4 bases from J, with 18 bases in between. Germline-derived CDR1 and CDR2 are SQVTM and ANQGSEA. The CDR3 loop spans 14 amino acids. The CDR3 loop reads CSVFGRANIETQYF. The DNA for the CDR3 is TGCAGCGTGTTTGGAAGGGCTAACATAGAGACCCAGTACTTC.

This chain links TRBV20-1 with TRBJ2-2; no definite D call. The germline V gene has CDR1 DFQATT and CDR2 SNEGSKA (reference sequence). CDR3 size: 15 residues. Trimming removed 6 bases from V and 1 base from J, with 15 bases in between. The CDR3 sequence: CSAQDQRKNTGELFF. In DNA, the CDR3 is TGCAGTGCCCAAGACCAACGGAAGAACACCGGGGAGCTGTTTTTT.

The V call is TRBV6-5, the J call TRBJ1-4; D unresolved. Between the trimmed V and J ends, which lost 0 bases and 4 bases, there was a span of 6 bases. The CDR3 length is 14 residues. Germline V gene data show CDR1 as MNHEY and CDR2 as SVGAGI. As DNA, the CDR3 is TGTGCCAGCAGTTACTCCCAGTTTAATGAAAAACTGTTTTTT. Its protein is CASSYSQFNEKLFF.

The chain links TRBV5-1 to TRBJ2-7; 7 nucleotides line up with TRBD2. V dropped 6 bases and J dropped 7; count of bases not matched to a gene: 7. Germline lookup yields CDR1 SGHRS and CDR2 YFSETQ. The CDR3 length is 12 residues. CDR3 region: CASKPSAGEQYF. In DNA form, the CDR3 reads TGCGCCAGCAAGCCATCAGCGGGGGAGCAGTACTTC.

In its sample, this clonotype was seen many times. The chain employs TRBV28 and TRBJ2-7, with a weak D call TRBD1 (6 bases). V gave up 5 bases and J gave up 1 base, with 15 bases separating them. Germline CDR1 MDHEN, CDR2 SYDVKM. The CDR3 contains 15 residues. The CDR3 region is CASSGVGARSYEQYF. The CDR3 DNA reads TGTGCCAGCAGTGGAGTGGGGGCTCGTTCCTACGAGCAGTACTTC. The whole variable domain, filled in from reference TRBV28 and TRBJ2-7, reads DVKVTQSSRYLVKRTGEKVFLECVQDMDHENMFWYRQDPGLGLRLIYFSYDVKMKEKGDIPEGYSVSREKKERFSLILESASTNQTSMYLCASSGVGARSYEQYFGPGTRLTVT.

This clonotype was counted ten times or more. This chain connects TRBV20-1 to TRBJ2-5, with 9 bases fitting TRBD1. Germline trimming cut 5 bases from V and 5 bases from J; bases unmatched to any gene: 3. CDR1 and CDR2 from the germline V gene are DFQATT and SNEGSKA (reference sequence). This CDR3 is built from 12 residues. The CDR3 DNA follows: TGCAGTGCTGGGGGACAGGGCGAGACCCAGTACTTC. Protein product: CSAGGQGETQYF.

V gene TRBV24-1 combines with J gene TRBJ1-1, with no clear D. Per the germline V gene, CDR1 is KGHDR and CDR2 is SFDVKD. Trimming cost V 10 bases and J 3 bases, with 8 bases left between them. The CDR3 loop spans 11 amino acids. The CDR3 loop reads CATEKDTEAFF. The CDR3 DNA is TGTGCCACAGAGAAAGACACTGAAGCTTTCTTT.

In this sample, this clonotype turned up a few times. Here the CDR3 reads CAPGTFLNNSPLHF. The DNA for the CDR3 is TGTGCCCCCGGGACTTTCCTGAATAATTCACCCCTCCACTTT. This rearrangement joins TRBV24-1 to TRBJ1-6; D is perhaps TRBD1 (5 bases). V was pared by 12 bases and J by 5 bases, with 16 bases between. Germline V gene sequence: CDR1 KGHDR, CDR2 SFDVKD. This CDR3 has 14 amino acids.

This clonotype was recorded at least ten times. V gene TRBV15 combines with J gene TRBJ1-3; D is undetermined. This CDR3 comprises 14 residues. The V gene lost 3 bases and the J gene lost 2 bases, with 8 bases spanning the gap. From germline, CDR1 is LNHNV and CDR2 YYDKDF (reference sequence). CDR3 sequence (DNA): TGTGCCACCAGCAGCGGAGGGCCTGGAAACACCATATATTTT. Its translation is CATSSGGPGNTIYF.

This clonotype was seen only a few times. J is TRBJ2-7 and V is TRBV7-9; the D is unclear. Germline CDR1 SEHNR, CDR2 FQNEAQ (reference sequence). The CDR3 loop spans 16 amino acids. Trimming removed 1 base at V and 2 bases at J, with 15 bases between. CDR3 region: CASSLVEARSPYEQYF. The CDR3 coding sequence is TGTGCCAGCAGCTTAGTCGAGGCTAGAAGTCCCTACGAGCAGTACTTC.

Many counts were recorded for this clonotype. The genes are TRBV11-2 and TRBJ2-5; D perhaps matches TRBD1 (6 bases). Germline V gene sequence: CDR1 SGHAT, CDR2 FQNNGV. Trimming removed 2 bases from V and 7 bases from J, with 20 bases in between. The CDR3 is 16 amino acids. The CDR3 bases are TGTGCCAGCAGCTTACTTGGGGGCCACCCTCAGGGGACCCAGTACTTC. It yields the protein CASSLLGGHPQGTQYF.

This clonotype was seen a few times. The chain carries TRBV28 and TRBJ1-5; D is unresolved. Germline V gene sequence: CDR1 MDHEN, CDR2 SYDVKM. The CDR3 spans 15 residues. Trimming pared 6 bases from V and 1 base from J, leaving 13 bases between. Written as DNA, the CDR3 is TGTGCCAGCAGCACTCCGGAAAGGAGCAATCAGCCCCAGCATTTT. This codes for CASSTPERSNQPQHF.

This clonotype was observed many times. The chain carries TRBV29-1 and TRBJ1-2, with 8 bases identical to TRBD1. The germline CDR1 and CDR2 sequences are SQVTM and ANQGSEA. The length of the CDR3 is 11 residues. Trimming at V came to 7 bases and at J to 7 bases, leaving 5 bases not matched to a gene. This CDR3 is CSGQGSAGYTF. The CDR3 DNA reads TGCAGCGGACAGGGGTCGGCTGGCTACACCTTC.

CDR3 loop: CASSSLAGSGNTIYF. The CDR3 bases are TGTGCCAGCAGTTCCCTAGCGGGGTCCGGAAACACCATATATTTT. V and J are TRBV12-3 or TRBV12-4 and TRBJ1-3; D unclear. Trimming pared 4 bases from V and 4 bases from J, leaving 14 bases between. The CDR3 is 15 amino acids.

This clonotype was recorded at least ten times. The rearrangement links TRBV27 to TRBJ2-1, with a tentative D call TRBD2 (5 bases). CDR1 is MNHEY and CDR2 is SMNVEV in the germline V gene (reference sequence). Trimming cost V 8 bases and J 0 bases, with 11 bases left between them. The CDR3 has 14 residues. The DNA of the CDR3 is TGTGCCAGCGGGGTGGGGAGCTCCTACAATGAGCAGTTCTTC. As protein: CASGVGSSYNEQFF.

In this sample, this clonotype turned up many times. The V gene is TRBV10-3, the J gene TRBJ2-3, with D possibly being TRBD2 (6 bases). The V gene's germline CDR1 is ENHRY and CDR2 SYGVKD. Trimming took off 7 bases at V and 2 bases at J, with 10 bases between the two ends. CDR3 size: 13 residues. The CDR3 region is CAITASATDTQYF. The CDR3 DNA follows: TGTGCCATCACGGCTAGCGCCACAGATACGCAGTATTTT.

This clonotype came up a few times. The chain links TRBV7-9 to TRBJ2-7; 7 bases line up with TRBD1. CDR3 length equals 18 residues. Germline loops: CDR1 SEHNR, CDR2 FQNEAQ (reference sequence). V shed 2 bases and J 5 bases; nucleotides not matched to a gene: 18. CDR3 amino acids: CASSLYPVGNDREHEQYF. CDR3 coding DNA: TGTGCCAGCAGCTTATACCCGGTGGGGAACGACAGGGAGCACGAGCAGTACTTC.

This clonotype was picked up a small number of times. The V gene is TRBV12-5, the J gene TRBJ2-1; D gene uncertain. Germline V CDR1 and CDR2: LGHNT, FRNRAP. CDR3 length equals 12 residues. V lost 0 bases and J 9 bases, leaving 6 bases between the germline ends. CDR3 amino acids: CASGLVRGEQFF. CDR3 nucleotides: TGTGCTAGTGGTTTGGTACGTGGTGAGCAGTTCTTC.

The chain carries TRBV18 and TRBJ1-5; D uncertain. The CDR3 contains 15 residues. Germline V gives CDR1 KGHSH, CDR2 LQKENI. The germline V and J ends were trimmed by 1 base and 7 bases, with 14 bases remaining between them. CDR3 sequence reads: CASSPRSEGGQPQHF. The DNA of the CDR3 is TGTGCCAGCTCACCACGGTCAGAGGGAGGACAGCCCCAGCATTTT.

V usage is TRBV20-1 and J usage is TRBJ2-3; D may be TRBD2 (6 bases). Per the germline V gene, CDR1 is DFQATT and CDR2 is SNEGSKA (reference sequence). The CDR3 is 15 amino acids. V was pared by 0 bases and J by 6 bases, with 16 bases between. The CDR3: CSARDLGGWGDTQYF. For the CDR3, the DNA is TGCAGTGCTAGAGATCTGGGGGGATGGGGGGATACGCAGTATTTT.

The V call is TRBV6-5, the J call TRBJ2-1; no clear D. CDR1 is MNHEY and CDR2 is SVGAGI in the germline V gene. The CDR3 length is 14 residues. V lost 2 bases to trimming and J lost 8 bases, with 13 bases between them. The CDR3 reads CASSYRGLFDEQFF. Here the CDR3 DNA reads TGTGCCAGCAGTTACCGTGGGTTGTTCGATGAGCAGTTCTTC.

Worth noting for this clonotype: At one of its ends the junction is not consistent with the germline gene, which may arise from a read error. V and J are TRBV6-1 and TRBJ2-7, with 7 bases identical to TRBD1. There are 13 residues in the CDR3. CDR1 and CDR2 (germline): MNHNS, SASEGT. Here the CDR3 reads CASTEGQVYEQYF. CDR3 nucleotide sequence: TGTGCCAGCACTGAAGGACAGGTCTACGAGCAGTACTTC.

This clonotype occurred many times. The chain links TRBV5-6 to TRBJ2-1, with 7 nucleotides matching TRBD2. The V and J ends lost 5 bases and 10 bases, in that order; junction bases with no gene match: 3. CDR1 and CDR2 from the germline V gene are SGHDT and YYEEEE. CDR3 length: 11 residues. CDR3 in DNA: TGTGCCAGCAGTCCGGGGGGAGAGCAGTTCTTC. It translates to CASSPGGEQFF.

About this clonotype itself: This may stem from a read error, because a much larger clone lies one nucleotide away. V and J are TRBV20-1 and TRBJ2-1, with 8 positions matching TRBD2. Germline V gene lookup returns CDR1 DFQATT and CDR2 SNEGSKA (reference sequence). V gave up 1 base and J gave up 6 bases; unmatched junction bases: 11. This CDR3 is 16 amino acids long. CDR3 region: CSARVWASGSRNEQFF. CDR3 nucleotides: TGCAGTGCTAGAGTATGGGCCAGCGGGAGCCGCAATGAGCAGTTCTTC.

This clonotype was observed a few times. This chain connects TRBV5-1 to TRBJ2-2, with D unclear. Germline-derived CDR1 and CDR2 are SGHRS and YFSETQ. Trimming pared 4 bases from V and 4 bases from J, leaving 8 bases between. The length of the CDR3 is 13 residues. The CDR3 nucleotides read TGCGCCAGCAGCACCGACTTCACCGGGGAGCTGTTTTTT. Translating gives CASSTDFTGELFF.

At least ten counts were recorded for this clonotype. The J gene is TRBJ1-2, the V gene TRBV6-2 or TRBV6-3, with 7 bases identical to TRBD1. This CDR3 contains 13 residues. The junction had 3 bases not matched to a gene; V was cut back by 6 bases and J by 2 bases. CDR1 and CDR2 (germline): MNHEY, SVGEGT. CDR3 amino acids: CASRVDRNYGYTF. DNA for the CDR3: TGTGCCAGCAGGGTGGACAGGAACTATGGCTACACCTTC.

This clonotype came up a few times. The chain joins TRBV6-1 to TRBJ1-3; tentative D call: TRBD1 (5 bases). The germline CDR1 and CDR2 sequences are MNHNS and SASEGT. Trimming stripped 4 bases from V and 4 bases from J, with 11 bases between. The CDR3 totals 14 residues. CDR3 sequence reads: CASSGGVRGNTIYF. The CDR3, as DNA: TGTGCCAGCAGTGGGGGGGTGAGAGGAAACACCATATATTTT.

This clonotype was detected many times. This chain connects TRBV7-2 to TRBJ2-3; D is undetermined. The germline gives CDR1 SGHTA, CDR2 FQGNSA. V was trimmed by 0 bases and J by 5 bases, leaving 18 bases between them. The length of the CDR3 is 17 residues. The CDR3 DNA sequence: TGTGCCAGCAGCTTAGCGCTCCTAGGGTTGGGTCGAGATACGCAGTATTTT. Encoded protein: CASSLALLGLGRDTQYF.